The source of this TCR beta chain is a study of human T cells and chemical hapten exposure. Study background: In the sensitization step, 2% DPC was placed on approximately 2 cm by approximately 2 cm of upper inner arm skin.

For the library, individual cDNA molecules each received unique molecular identifiers. TCRdb re-called the RACE reads with MiXCR, one entry per CDR3 protein. The data hold roughly 120,000 distinct CDR3 sequences, with 9.5% to 13% observed a single time. Per the germline V gene, CDR1 is LNHDA and CDR2 is SQIVND (reference sequence). The CDR3 runs 15 residues. The V end was cut by 3 bases, the J end by 5 bases, with 16 bases between. This clonotype was recorded a few times. Its specificity is not known. Whole-study findings and limits: Relative to control repertoires, expanded TCRs gave rise to significantly more large CDR3 similarity clusters. The number of TCRs over 1 in 1000 frequency stayed unchanged after DPC.

Time point meaning: patch test 1, 2 weeks after DPC sensitization. Stated treatment: therapeutic diphenylcyclopropenone sensitization with weekly scalp DPC. The receptor's source is a woman aged 50 to 65 with alopecia areata. Some clones in this sample may be carry-over from other donors' samples. The rearrangement joins TRBV19 to TRBJ1-2, with a tentative D call TRBD1 (5 bases). Material: whole blood, obtained in connection with sensitization to the hapten diphenylcyclopropenone (DPC). CDR3 bases: TGTGCCAGTAGTATGGAGGGGACTCGCATATATGGCTACACCTTC. This translates into CASSMEGTRIYGYTF.